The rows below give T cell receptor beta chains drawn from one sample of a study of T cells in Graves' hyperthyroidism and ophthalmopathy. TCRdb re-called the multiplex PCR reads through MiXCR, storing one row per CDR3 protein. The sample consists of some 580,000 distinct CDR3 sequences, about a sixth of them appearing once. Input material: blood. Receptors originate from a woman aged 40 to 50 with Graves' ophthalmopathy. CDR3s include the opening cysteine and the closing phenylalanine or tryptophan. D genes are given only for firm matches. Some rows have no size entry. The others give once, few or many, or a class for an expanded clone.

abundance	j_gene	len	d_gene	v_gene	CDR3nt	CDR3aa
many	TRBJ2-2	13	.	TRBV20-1	TGCAGTGCTTTCGGCCCGCCGATCGGGGAGCTGTTTTTT	CSAFGPPIGELFF
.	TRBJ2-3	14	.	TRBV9	TGTGCCAGCAGCGAGTCCTCTGCCACAGATACGCAGTATTTT	CASSESSATDTQYF
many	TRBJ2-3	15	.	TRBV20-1	TGCAGTGCTAGATACCCGGGACCCCCCGCAGATACGCAGTATTTT	CSARYPGPPADTQYF
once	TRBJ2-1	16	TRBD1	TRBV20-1	TGCAGTGCTTACCCCGGGACAGGGGGCATCTACAATGAGCAGTTCTTC	CSAYPGTGGIYNEQFF
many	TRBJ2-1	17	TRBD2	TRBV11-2	TGTGCCAGCAGCTTAGGGCGCGGGAGGGCCGTCTACAATGAGCAGTTCTTC	CASSLGRGRAVYNEQFF
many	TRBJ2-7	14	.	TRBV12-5	TGTGCTAGTGGTTTGGCCGGACAAAGCTACGAGCAGTACTTC	CASGLAGQSYEQYF
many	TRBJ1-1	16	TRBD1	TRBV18	TGTGCCAGCTCACAAATCCCGGGACAGGTCGGGACTGAAGCTTTCTTT	CASSQIPGQVGTEAFF
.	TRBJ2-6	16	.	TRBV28	TGTGCCAGCAGGGGAGGGGGGAACTCTGGGGCCAACGTCCTGACTTTC	CASRGGGNSGANVLTF
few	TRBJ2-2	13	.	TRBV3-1	TGTGCCAGCAGCCGCGCAGGGACCGGGGAGCTGTTTTTT	CASSRAGTGELFF
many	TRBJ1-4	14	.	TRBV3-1	TGTGCCAGCAGCCACGGGGGGCCGGGTGAAAAACTGTTTTTT	CASSHGGPGEKLFF
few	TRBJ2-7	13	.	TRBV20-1	TGCAGTGCTAGGCGCCTTTCGATCTACGAGCAGTACTTC	CSARRLSIYEQYF
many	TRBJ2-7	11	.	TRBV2	TGTGCCAGCAGTGAAACGGGCGAGCAGTACTTC	CASSETGEQYF
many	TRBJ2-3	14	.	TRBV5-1	TGCGCCAGCAGCGTGTGGCAAGCGGCGGATACGCAGTATTTT	CASSVWQAADTQYF
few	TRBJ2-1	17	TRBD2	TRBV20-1	TGCAGTGCTATAATAGCGGGGGGCGGGGGTTTCTACAATGAGCAGTTCTTC	CSAIIAGGGGFYNEQFF
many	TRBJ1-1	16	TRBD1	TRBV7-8	TGTGCCAGCAGCTCTCGACAGGGGAGTACAAGCACTGAAGCTTTCTTT	CASSSRQGSTSTEAFF
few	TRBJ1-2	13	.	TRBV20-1	TGCAGTGCTAGAGATGTAAGGGCGGGTGGCTACACCTTC	CSARDVRAGGYTF
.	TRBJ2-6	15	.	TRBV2	TGTGCCAGCAGCGCCCCCCACGCGGGGGCCAACGTCCTGACTTTC	CASSAPHAGANVLTF